This TCR beta chain originates from a study of cytomegalovirus exposure and HLA in healthy donors. Study background: A later analysis reported the same platform for the roughly 110 validation repertoires and the 666 first-cohort repertoires.

Donors came from a validation cohort of some 110 subjects, distinct from the first 666-subject cohort. General observations from the study: Reportedly, cytomegalovirus status was diagnosed with high sensitivity and specificity. In vitro assays verified that three CMV-associated chains recognized CMV antigens specifically.

Concerning this clone: Its antigen is not identified.

TCRdb's table, derived via immunoSEQ multiplex PCR, lists solely in-frame clones and lacks some. The table has some 140,000 clones, less than 90% seen once. The clonotype was recovered from a man aged 18 to 29 in good health and CMV-seronegative. Material for sequencing was PBMCs.

The DNA of the CDR3 is TGTGCCAGCAAACAGCGGGGTCCCGAGCCCCAGCATTTT. Protein product: CASKQRGPEPQHF. V and J are TRBV6-5 and TRBJ1-5; no clear D gene. Germline loops: CDR1 MNHEY, CDR2 SVGAGI. V was pared by 7 bases and J by 8 bases, with 15 bases between. CDR3 length: 13 amino acids.